This T cell receptor (beta chain) was recovered during a study of blood T cell repertoires in COVID-19. Study-level background: T cells, B-cell-depleted T cells, or PBMCs supplied cDNA or gDNA.

Only in-frame clones appear in the TCRdb table, and some are missing; sequencing was by immunoSEQ multiplex PCR. The data hold around 120,000 clones, with roughly nine tenths observed a single time. Sequencing was carried out using peripheral blood. This receptor was identified in a human donor in a cohort sampled during active COVID-19.

This chain's CDR3 is CASSQDSRDATNEKLFF. CDR3 nucleotide sequence: TGTGCCAGCAGCCAAGATAGCAGGGATGCAACTAATGAAAAACTGTTTTTT. The V call is TRBV3-1 (or the pseudogene TRBV3-2), the J call TRBJ1-4, with D possibly matching TRBD1 (5 bases). The CDR3 length is 17 residues. Germline CDR1 is LGHDT and CDR2 is YNNKEL (reference sequence). The V end was cut by 0 bases, the J end by 0 bases, with 11 bases between.